Listed below are T cell receptor beta chains from one sample, sequenced in a study of immune evolution from preneoplasia to lung adenocarcinoma. Sequencing used immunoSEQ multiplex PCR; TCRdb keeps in-frame clones, though not all of them. The data hold under 45,000 clones, with less than 80% observed a single time. The sample consisted of FFPE invasive lung adenocarcinoma tissue. The receptors come from a person aged 55 to 69 with lung adenocarcinoma. Both conserved end residues are part of each CDR3. A D gene is named only where the DNA matches it firmly. Clone sizes are given selectively: once, few, many, or a class where the clone is expanded.

j_call d_call cdr3_length clone_size v_call cdr3_nt cdr3_aa
TRBJ2-7 TRBD2 12 - TRBV29-1 TGCAGCGTTGGGGGGGAGGGCCGTGAGCAGTACTTC CSVGGEGREQYF
TRBJ2-2 - 14 once TRBV18 TGTGCCAGCTCACCCAAAAGGGCCACCGGGGAGCTGTTTTTT CASSPKRATGELFF
TRBJ1-1 TRBD1 15 once TRBV18 TGTGCCAGCTCATTCTTCTCCGGACAGGGCACTGAAGCTTTCTTT CASSFFSGQGTEAFF
TRBJ2-4 - 12 few TRBV28 TGTGCCAGCAGTTTATATAGGGGCATTCAGTACTTC CASSLYRGIQYF
TRBJ1-1 - 14 - TRBV7-9 TGTGCCAGCAGCTTGGGCAAACTGAGGACTGAAGCTTTCTTT CASSLGKLRTEAFF
TRBJ1-6 - 12 - TRBV9 TGTGCCAGCTCAGCCGGATATTCACCCCTCCACTTT CASSAGYSPLHF
TRBJ1-2 - 14 few TRBV29-1 TGCAGCGTTGGTTCCGGGTTCAACGGGGGTGGCTACACCTTC CSVGSGFNGGGYTF
TRBJ2-7 - 12 once TRBV19 TGTGCCACAGTAGGGGGCTCCTACGAGCAGTACTTC CATVGGSYEQYF
TRBJ2-5 - 13 once TRBV5-6 TGTGCCAGCAAATACAGGGGGGGGGAGACCCAGTACTTC CASKYRGGETQYF
TRBJ2-5 - 13 - TRBV27 TGTGCCAGCAGTTACGGGAAGGGAGAGACCCAGTACTTC CASSYGKGETQYF
TRBJ1-2 - 15 - TRBV2 TGTGCCAGCAGTGAACTAGGCAGGGTGGACTATGGCTACACCTTC CASSELGRVDYGYTF
TRBJ2-3 TRBD2 14 - TRBV6-5 TGTGCCAGCAGACTAGCGGGATGGACAGATACGCAGTATTTT CASRLAGWTDTQYF
TRBJ2-1 - 11 - TRBV28 TGTGCCAGCAGCTACTACAATGAGCAGTTCTTC CASSYYNEQFF
TRBJ1-5 TRBD1 15 - TRBV28 TGTGCCAGCAGTCAAGGGACAGGGCGTAATCAGCCCCAGCATTTT CASSQGTGRNQPQHF
TRBJ1-5 - 12 once TRBV2 TGTGCCAGCAGGGGGAGCAATCAGCCCCAGCATTTT CASRGSNQPQHF
TRBJ2-7 - 14 few TRBV28 TGTGCCAGCACCGTGACAGGCGCATCCTACGAGCAGTACTTC CASTVTGASYEQYF
TRBJ1-2 TRBD1 13 - TRBV6-6 TGTGCCAGCAGTCTGACAGGGGCCTATGGCTACACCTTC CASSLTGAYGYTF
TRBJ1-2 TRBD1 16 - TRBV7-2 TGTGCCAGCAGCTCACAGGCGACAGGGGCCGGGTTAGGCTACACCTTC CASSSQATGAGLGYTF
TRBJ2-1 - 12 - TRBV6-1 TGTGCCAGCAGTGTCAAGGTCTATGAGCAGTTCTTC CASSVKVYEQFF
TRBJ2-3 - 16 - TRBV4-1 TGCGCCAGCAGCCAAGATTACGGCAGTCTCACAGATACGCAGTATTTT CASSQDYGSLTDTQYF
TRBJ2-7 - 13 - TRBV4-3 TGCGCCAGCAGCCAAGAAAGCGGTTACGAGCAGTACTTC CASSQESGYEQYF
TRBJ1-1 - 15 - TRBV12-5 TGTGCTAGTGGTTACGTCCGGACTGCGGACACTGAAGCTTTCTTT CASGYVRTADTEAFF
TRBJ2-7 TRBD2 18 - TRBV7-9 TGTGCCAGCAGTTTGGGTGATAATAGCGGGAGCAACTCCTACGAGCAGTACTTC CASSLGDNSGSNSYEQYF
TRBJ1-3 TRBD1 17 - TRBV11-2 TGTGCCAGCAGCTTAACGACAGGGTTTCACTCTGGAAACACCATATATTTT CASSLTTGFHSGNTIYF
TRBJ2-3 - 17 - TRBV11-1 TGTGCCAGCAGCTTAGGGAGACGAAATACGGTCACAGATACGCAGTATTTT CASSLGRRNTVTDTQYF
TRBJ2-1 TRBD2 16 - TRBV28 TGTGCCAGCAGTTTAGTGGGTTTGGGGACTAGGGATGAGCAGTTCTTC CASSLVGLGTRDEQFF
TRBJ2-7 - 17 - TRBV27 TGTGCCAGCAGTTTCCGTGTTTCGTCCGGACAGCACTACGAGCAGTACTTC CASSFRVSSGQHYEQYF
TRBJ2-7 TRBD1 17 - TRBV5-8 TGTGCCAGCAGCTCATATGGACAGGAGCAACTAGCCTACGAGCAGTACTTC CASSSYGQEQLAYEQYF
TRBJ2-3 - 13 few TRBV2 TGTGCCACCTCAGGCCTAAGCACAGATACGCAGTATTTT CATSGLSTDTQYF
TRBJ2-7 - 15 - TRBV9 TGTGCCAGCAGCCCAGTAAAGGGAGGGGGCTACGAGCAGTACTTC CASSPVKGGGYEQYF
TRBJ2-1 - 15 - TRBV2 TGTGCCAGCAGCCGCACAGGGAACTCCTACAATGAGCAGTTCTTC CASSRTGNSYNEQFF
TRBJ2-7 - 15 - TRBV7-2 TGTGCCAGCAGCCCCTGGACAAGCAGCTCCTACGAGCAGTACTTC CASSPWTSSSYEQYF
TRBJ2-7 TRBD1 15 - TRBV7-3 TGTGCCAGCAGGTTACAGGGACAGGATTCCTACGAGCAGTACTTC CASRLQGQDSYEQYF
TRBJ2-3 TRBD1 13 - TRBV29-1 TGCAGCGCCTGGACAGGGGGCGGCGATACGCAGTATTTT CSAWTGGGDTQYF
TRBJ1-2 - 17 - TRBV7-9 TGTGCCAGCAGCTTACGGGGGGCCCTAAGTTCTAGCTATGGCTACACCTTC CASSLRGALSSSYGYTF
TRBJ1-1 - 14 - TRBV5-1 TGCGCCAGCAGCCAGGACAGTACGGCGACTGAAGCTTTCTTT CASSQDSTATEAFF
TRBJ2-7 TRBD2 13 few TRBV5-4 TGTGCCAGCAAGTCCCTAGCGGGAGGCGAGCAGTACTTC CASKSLAGGEQYF
TRBJ1-5 - 16 few TRBV18 TGTGCCAGCTCCCATTACGCGGGGATGGGCAATCAGCCCCAGCATTTT CASSHYAGMGNQPQHF